This T cell receptor beta chain was captured in a study of blood T cell repertoires in COVID-19 (dated by TCRdb to the early 2020s). Context from the whole study: Samples from collaborators originated in the United States, Italy and Spain and spanned both the acute and convalescent phases of COVID-19. HLA class I and class II types, where available, came from metadata supplied by the sample provider rather than from assay-based typing. Deeply sampled blood TCRbeta repertoires from subjects exposed to, actively infected with, or recovered from COVID-19 were included in the dataset. The prospective study material was composed of cDNA or gDNA derived from T cells, B-cell-depleted T cells, or PBMCs. The repertoires were released in a freely available public database intended as a resource for research on the immune response to SARS-CoV-2. The sample metadata nearly always contained a de-identified subject ID, COVID-19 status, age in years and sex. Samples were obtained from the ongoing ImmuneRACE study (first 160 participants) and from about 1,300 subjects provided by 6 global collaborators.

Each collaborating institution followed its own protocols to collect whole blood in K2EDTA tubes. For TCRbeta analysis, collaborator samples were shipped as frozen whole blood, as isolated PBMCs, or as DNA extracted from either sample type. What the authors observed across the whole study: The quantity of clinical and demographic metadata differed by source and by participant and was supplied without curation.

Measured from the cysteine to the phenylalanine, the CDR3 is 13 residues long. This entry keeps only the CDR3 DNA: 39 bases, framed from base 1. Trimming removed 8 bases from V and 4 bases from J; the gene matches leave 0 bases unexplained. CDR1 is given as SGHVS and CDR2 as FNYEAQ, both from the germline V gene. TCRbeta CDR3 regions were amplified from genomic DNA using the immunoSEQ Assay, a bias-controlled multiplex PCR. The authors processed their data as follows. Nucleated cell counts per sample were estimated from amplification of reference gene primers within the assay. To quantify the absolute abundance of each unique TCRbeta CDR3 rearrangement, sequence reads were collapsed and filtered. For each sample, productive Simpson clonality was calculated as the square root of Simpson's diversity index across productive rearrangements. What TCRdb holds here is the immuneACCESS table cut down to in-frame rearrangements. Part of the clones is not present; checked against another copy, under half of the missing clones reflect an unresolved V gene, and the others are unexplained. V, J and clone size were drawn from that table, and D and trimming were deduced from the DNA. The sample table lists over 95,000 clones, 75% to 85% of them with a count of one. The ten largest make up more than 9% of the sample.

Concerning this clone: What this receptor recognizes is not known. No quality values exist for individual bases; no much larger clone is one base distant.

This TCR came from a human donor in a cohort sampled during active COVID-19. The sequence is built from TRBV7-6 and TRBJ2-7; TRBD2 lines up with 15 middle nucleotides. The sequenced material came from peripheral blood. The CDR3 region: CASGLAGGYEQYF. The nucleotide sequence is given as TGTGCCAGCGGACTAGCGGGAGGGTACGAGCAGTACTTC.